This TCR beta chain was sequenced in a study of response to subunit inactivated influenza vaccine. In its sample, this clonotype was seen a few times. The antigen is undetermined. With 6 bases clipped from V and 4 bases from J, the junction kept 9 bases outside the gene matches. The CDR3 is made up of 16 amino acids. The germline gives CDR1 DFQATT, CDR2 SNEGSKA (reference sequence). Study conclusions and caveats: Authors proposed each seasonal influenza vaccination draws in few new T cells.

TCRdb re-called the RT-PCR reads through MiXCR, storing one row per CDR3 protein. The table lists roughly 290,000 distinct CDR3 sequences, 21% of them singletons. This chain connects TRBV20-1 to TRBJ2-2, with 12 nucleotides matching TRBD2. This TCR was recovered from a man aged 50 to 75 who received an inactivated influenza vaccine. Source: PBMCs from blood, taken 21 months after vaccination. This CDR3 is CSAKHLAGGGTGELFF. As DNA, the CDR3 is TGCAGTGCCAAACATCTAGCGGGGGGGGGCACCGGGGAGCTGTTTTTT.